A selection of T cell receptor beta chains follows, all from one sample in a study of shared clonotypes between healthy human individuals. TCRdb keeps only in-frame clones here, not all; method: immunoSEQ multiplex PCR. The sample has about 700,000 clones, approximately 79% seen once; the top ten hold approximately 1.7%. Sequenced: memory CD4+ T cells sorted from blood. These receptors all come from a woman in her 30s in good health. The CDR3 runs from the conserved cysteine through the conserved F or W. D genes are given only for firm matches. The size field is filled for only some rows; it gives once, few, many or a size class.

d_gene	abundance	v_gene	j_gene	CDR3nt	CDR3aa
.	.	TRBV15	TRBJ1-5	TGTGCCACGGGGGGAGTAGGGAGGGTGGATCAGCCCCAGCATTTT	CATGGVGRVDQPQHF
TRBD1	.	TRBV10-3	TRBJ2-5	TGTGCCATCAGTGGGACAGGAATAGAGACCCAGTACTTC	CAISGTGIETQYF
.	.	TRBV19	TRBJ1-5	TGTGCCAGCCGTGGTGACGGCTATCAGCCCCAGCATTTT	CASRGDGYQPQHF
TRBD2	.	TRBV6-5	TRBJ2-1	TGTGCCAGCAGTTTAGGGACTAGCCTATACAATGAGCAGTTCTTC	CASSLGTSLYNEQFF
.	few	TRBV6-5	TRBJ2-7	TGTGCCAGCAGTTACAGTAGCGAGGTGATATACGAGCAGTACTTC	CASSYSSEVIYEQYF
TRBD1	.	TRBV6-1	TRBJ1-2	TGTGCCAGCAGTGATCCCCAGGGGGGGTCCTATGGCTACACCTTC	CASSDPQGGSYGYTF
.	.	TRBV29-1	TRBJ2-1	TGCAGCGGGTGGTACTCCTACAATGAGCAGTTCTTC	CSGWYSYNEQFF
TRBD1	.	TRBV28	TRBJ2-7	TGTGCCAGCAGTTCCTCCGGGACAGGGATGTCCTACGAGCAGTACTTC	CASSSSGTGMSYEQYF
.	.	TRBV5-1	TRBJ2-3	TGCGCCAGCCGCGTCTGGGGGGCCGATGATACGCAGTATTTT	CASRVWGADDTQYF
.	few	TRBV25-1	TRBJ2-7	TGTGCCAGGGCCACGTCCTACGAGCAGTACTTC	CARATSYEQYF
.	few	TRBV9	TRBJ1-1	TGTGCCAGCAGCGTAGTCTGGGACACTGAAGCTTTCTTT	CASSVVWDTEAFF
.	.	TRBV2	TRBJ2-3	TGTGCCAGCAAATCGGATACTAGCACAGATACGCAGTATTTT	CASKSDTSTDTQYF
TRBD2	many	TRBV30	TRBJ2-1	TGTGCCTGGCGGCGCCCGGGAGGGTTCAATGAGCAGTTCTTC	CAWRRPGGFNEQFF
TRBD2	few	TRBV4-1	TRBJ2-7	TGCGCCAGCAGCCAGCAGGTGGCTAGCGGGAGTTTCCTCTACGAGCAGTACTTC	CASSQQVASGSFLYEQYF
.	once	TRBV4-2	TRBJ1-5	TGTGCCAGCAGCCAAATAGGCGGCCAGGCCTATAGCAATCAGCCCCAGCATTTT	CASSQIGGQAYSNQPQHF
.	.	TRBV5-1	TRBJ2-3	TGCGCCAGCAGCTTGGCACAGGGACCGAGCACAGATACGCAGTATTTT	CASSLAQGPSTDTQYF
.	.	TRBV5-1	TRBJ1-4	TGCGCCAGCAGCGTTAATGAGGTCGGAAAACTGTTTTTT	CASSVNEVGKLFF
.	.	TRBV28	TRBJ2-7	TGTGCCAGCAGGATACTGGGGGACGAGCAGTACTTC	CASRILGDEQYF
.	.	TRBV7-3	TRBJ2-2	TGTGCCAGCAGCCCGGCCGCTTACCCCGGGGAGCTGTTTTTT	CASSPAAYPGELFF
.	.	TRBV2	TRBJ2-6	TGTGCCAGCAGTGAAAGGCCTGGGGCCAACGTCCTGACTTTC	CASSERPGANVLTF
.	once	TRBV7-2	TRBJ2-5	TGTGCCAGCAGCTTAACCAGACAGGGGAGGGTCGAGACCCAGTACTTC	CASSLTRQGRVETQYF
.	few	TRBV29-1	TRBJ1-1	TGCAGCGTGGCTACAGGGCTGGAGGCTGAAGCTTTCTTT	CSVATGLEAEAFF
.	.	TRBV30	TRBJ2-1	TGTGCCTGGAGCCGCGAGGCCAAAGTCGGTGAGCAGTTCTTC	CAWSREAKVGEQFF
.	few	TRBV5-1	TRBJ2-7	TGCGCCAGCAGCTTGAGTTTTGGGGACCCATCCTACGAGCAGTACTTC	CASSLSFGDPSYEQYF
TRBD2	.	TRBV27	TRBJ2-7	TGTGCCAGCAGTTGCGGGAGGCACCACGAGCAGTACTTC	CASSCGRHHEQYF
.	.	TRBV29-1	TRBJ2-3	TGCAGCGTTAGGATAGCGGCTAGCACAGATACGCAGTATTTT	CSVRIAASTDTQYF
.	.	TRBV29-1	TRBJ2-1	TGCAGCGTTAAGCGCCTCTTGGGCGGCTCCTACAATGAGCAGTTCTTC	CSVKRLLGGSYNEQFF
.	few	TRBV19	TRBJ1-5	TGTGCCAGTAGTATAGGCGGACTAAGAAGCAATCAGCCCCAGCATTTT	CASSIGGLRSNQPQHF
.	few	TRBV11-2	TRBJ1-5	TGTGCCAGCAGCTTAGTGGGCAATCAGCCCCAGCATTTT	CASSLVGNQPQHF
.	.	TRBV5-1	TRBJ1-2	TGCGCCAGCAGCTTGGCCGGGCAAGGCTACACCTTC	CASSLAGQGYTF
TRBD1	.	TRBV2	TRBJ1-4	TGTGCCAGCAGACTTGGACAGGGCATAGGTAGCGGTGAAAAACTGTTTTTT	CASRLGQGIGSGEKLFF
.	.	TRBV5-1	TRBJ2-7	TGCGCCAGCAGCGTCCAGACTGGCGGGGCCGAGCAGTACTTC	CASSVQTGGAEQYF
.	.	TRBV6-5	TRBJ1-2	TGTGCCAGCAGTACAGCGGAATCAAGCTACACCTTC	CASSTAESSYTF
.	.	TRBV19	TRBJ2-7	TGTGCCAGTAGTATTCGGGGGTGGGCCGACCTCTACGAGCAGTACTTC	CASSIRGWADLYEQYF
.	.	TRBV5-1	TRBJ1-6	TGCGCCAGCCGGGACATTCGATCACCCCTCCACTTT	CASRDIRSPLHF
TRBD2	.	TRBV27	TRBJ2-3	TGTGCCAGCAGTTTAGCGGGAGGGATAGATACGCAGTATTTT	CASSLAGGIDTQYF
.	.	TRBV19	TRBJ2-2	TGTGCCAGTCAATATCTCGGGCAAGTCGCCGGGGAGCTGTTTTTT	CASQYLGQVAGELFF
TRBD2	.	TRBV28	TRBJ2-7	TGTGCCAGCAGTTCCCGGACTAGCGGGAGGTACGAGCAGTACTTC	CASSSRTSGRYEQYF
TRBD1	many	TRBV27	TRBJ1-1	TGTGCCAGCAGCAGGACAGGGGGCAGGAGTTGGACTGAAGCTTTCTTT	CASSRTGGRSWTEAFF
.	.	TRBV15	TRBJ2-7	TGTGCCACCAGCAGAGCACTAGTTTCCGAGCAGTACTTC	CATSRALVSEQYF
TRBD2	many	TRBV14	TRBJ2-1	TGTGCCAGCAGCCTTCACCGGACTAGCGGAAACAATGAGCAGTTCTTC	CASSLHRTSGNNEQFF
.	many	TRBV18	TRBJ2-5	TGTGCCAGCTCACCAGAGTTTCAAGAGACCCAGTACTTC	CASSPEFQETQYF
TRBD2	few	TRBV10-2	TRBJ2-1	TGCGCCAGCACGGGACTAGCGGGATCGTCTGAGCAGTTCTTC	CASTGLAGSSEQFF
.	.	TRBV19	TRBJ1-4	TGTGCCAGTAGTATCACCCGGGGCGTGGGAGAAAAACTGTTTTTT	CASSITRGVGEKLFF
TRBD1	.	TRBV6-1	TRBJ2-7	TGTGCCAGCAGTGGATCGATGACAGGGGGCAATAACGAGCAGTACTTC	CASSGSMTGGNNEQYF
.	many	TRBV30	TRBJ2-3	TGTGCCTGGAGTGTGGATACGCAGTATTTT	CAWSVDTQYF
TRBD1	.	TRBV7-9	TRBJ2-5	TGTGCCAGCACCATTCCTCAGGGGGCTATCCAAGAGACCCAGTACTTC	CASTIPQGAIQETQYF
TRBD1	.	TRBV2	TRBJ1-5	TGTGCCAGCACCCCGACAGGGGTCAATCAGCCCCAGCATTTT	CASTPTGVNQPQHF
.	.	TRBV19	TRBJ2-7	TGTGCCAGTAGTCGGACCTCTGAGCCGTACGAGCAGTACTTC	CASSRTSEPYEQYF
.	.	TRBV6-1	TRBJ2-3	TGTGCCAGCAGTGACCCTGGGAGGCCCCCCACAGATACGCAGTATTTT	CASSDPGRPPTDTQYF
TRBD1	.	TRBV29-1	TRBJ2-1	TGCAGCGTGGGCGGACAGGGGGCGGGTGAGCAGTTCTTC	CSVGGQGAGEQFF
TRBD1	.	TRBV28	TRBJ1-5	TGTGCCATCGACAGGGGGAATCAGCCCCAGCATTTT	CAIDRGNQPQHF
TRBD1	few	TRBV5-1	TRBJ1-5	TGCGCCAGCAGCCTGGGGACAGGTGGCAATCAGCCCCAGCATTTT	CASSLGTGGNQPQHF
TRBD2	many	TRBV19	TRBJ2-7	TGTGCCAGTAGTATATTAAGGACTAGCGGGTCCGAGCAGTACTTC	CASSILRTSGSEQYF
TRBD2	.	TRBV28	TRBJ2-2	TGTGCCAGCAAGACTAGCGGACGTGAGCTGTTTTTT	CASKTSGRELFF